This record covers a single T cell receptor beta chain. Its specificity is unknown. Only in-frame clones appear in the TCRdb table, and some are missing; sequencing was by immunoSEQ multiplex PCR. The sample includes 250,000 to 300,000 clones, around 93% of them seen just once. The data stem from a study of T cell responses to AZD1222 COVID-19 vaccine. Study-wide findings and caveats: Spike-specific TCR breadth and depth rose after two AZD1222 doses. Sampling that yielded the repertoires occurred only after the peak T cell response. Clonal diversity was possibly underestimated, and the donors were mostly white British, with more females. Spike regions recognized by vaccine-associated CD4 TCRs spanned the protein, led by 160-218 and 743-854.

Trimming took 6 bases from V and 4 from J, leaving 9 bases between them. Per the germline V gene, CDR1 is MNHEY and CDR2 is SMNVEV (reference sequence). The CDR3 consists of 12 residues. This clonotype was obtained from an adult who received the AZD1222 COVID-19 vaccine. The rearrangement joins TRBV27 to TRBJ1-1; D unclear. The sequencing here drew on peripheral blood, taken 28 days after the second AZD1222 dose. The DNA for the CDR3 is TGTGCCAGCAGCCGGGAAGGCACTGAAGCTTTCTTT. Its translation is CASSREGTEAFF.